These T cell receptor beta chains were read from a single sample in a study of T cell repertoires in MIS-A myocarditis. The repertoire was sequenced with immunoSEQ multiplex PCR; TCRdb's copy has only in-frame clones and lacks some. The table lists thousands of clones, around 73% of them singletons. The sequenced sample consisted of right inferior lung lobe tissue obtained at autopsy. The receptors originated from a young man with fulminant myocarditis from multisystem inflammatory syndrome in adults (MIS-A) after COVID-19. Both conserved end residues are part of each CDR3. D genes are given only for firm matches. Expanded clones get a size class; other rows say once, few or many, or leave the size out.

d_call: TRBD1
j_call: TRBJ2-1
v_call: TRBV25-1
clone_size: NA
cdr3_nt: TGTGCCAGCAGTGACGGACAGGCCTTCTACAATGAGCAGTTCTTC
cdr3_aa: CASSDGQAFYNEQFF

d_call: TRBD1
j_call: TRBJ1-2
v_call: TRBV29-1
clone_size: NA
cdr3_nt: TGCAGCGTTCTAGGGGACAGCGAATATGGCTACACCTTC
cdr3_aa: CSVLGDSEYGYTF

d_call: NA
j_call: TRBJ1-2
v_call: TRBV2
clone_size: NA
cdr3_nt: TGTGCCAGCAGTGTAGGAGTTACCGATGGCTACACCTTC
cdr3_aa: CASSVGVTDGYTF

d_call: NA
j_call: TRBJ2-7
v_call: TRBV27
clone_size: NA
cdr3_nt: TGTGCCAGCAGTTTATCGACACGGCACGAGCAGTACTTC
cdr3_aa: CASSLSTRHEQYF

d_call: NA
j_call: TRBJ1-2
v_call: TRBV20-1
clone_size: NA
cdr3_nt: TGCAGTGCTAGGACAGACTATGGCTACACCTTC
cdr3_aa: CSARTDYGYTF

d_call: TRBD2
j_call: TRBJ2-3
v_call: TRBV27
clone_size: NA
cdr3_nt: TGTGCCAGCAGGGCCTTACTGGCGGGGGGCACAGATACGCAGTATTTT
cdr3_aa: CASRALLAGGTDTQYF

d_call: TRBD1
j_call: TRBJ2-3
v_call: TRBV19
clone_size: NA
cdr3_nt: TGTGCCAGTACCCCAAAGTCGGGGACAGGGGGCACAGATACGCAGTATTTT
cdr3_aa: CASTPKSGTGGTDTQYF

d_call: TRBD2
j_call: TRBJ2-4
v_call: TRBV28
clone_size: once
cdr3_nt: TGTGCCAGCGGGGTAGCGGGAGGGCCCGCCAAAAACATTCAGTACTTC
cdr3_aa: CASGVAGGPAKNIQYF

d_call: NA
j_call: TRBJ1-6
v_call: TRBV19
clone_size: NA
cdr3_nt: TGTGCCAGTAGTACAGGACAGCGCAATTCACCCCTCCACTTT
cdr3_aa: CASSTGQRNSPLHF

d_call: NA
j_call: TRBJ2-6
v_call: TRBV11-2
clone_size: NA
cdr3_nt: TGTGCCAGCAGCGTCGGACTCACCTCTGGGGCCAACGTCCTGACTTTC
cdr3_aa: CASSVGLTSGANVLTF

d_call: NA
j_call: TRBJ1-1
v_call: TRBV19
clone_size: NA
cdr3_nt: TGTGCCAGTATGGTTACAGGCATGAACACTGAAGCTTTCTTT
cdr3_aa: CASMVTGMNTEAFF

d_call: NA
j_call: TRBJ1-2
v_call: TRBV9
clone_size: few
cdr3_nt: TGTGCCAGCAGCGTAGTTCCTGACGGATCGAGAGACTATGGCTACACCTTC
cdr3_aa: CASSVVPDGSRDYGYTF

d_call: TRBD2
j_call: TRBJ2-7
v_call: TRBV7-2
clone_size: NA
cdr3_nt: TGTGCCAGCAGCTTCCAGCGGGGGGGCGGAGAAGAGCAGTACTTC
cdr3_aa: CASSFQRGGGEEQYF

d_call: TRBD1
j_call: TRBJ2-7
v_call: TRBV11-2
clone_size: NA
cdr3_nt: TGTGCCAGCAGCTTAGGAGAGACAGGGGGACACTACGAGCAGTACTTC
cdr3_aa: CASSLGETGGHYEQYF

d_call: NA
j_call: TRBJ1-1
v_call: TRBV4-2
clone_size: NA
cdr3_nt: TGTGCCAGCAGCCAAAGGGTTGGACTTACCAACACTGAAGCTTTCTTT
cdr3_aa: CASSQRVGLTNTEAFF

d_call: NA
j_call: TRBJ2-1
v_call: TRBV19
clone_size: NA
cdr3_nt: TGTGCCAGTAGTTGGGGAAACGAGCAGTTCTTC
cdr3_aa: CASSWGNEQFF

d_call: NA
j_call: TRBJ2-5
v_call: TRBV6-1
clone_size: NA
cdr3_nt: TGTGCCAGCAGTGATTTAGGGAGCGAGACCCAGTACTTC
cdr3_aa: CASSDLGSETQYF

d_call: TRBD1
j_call: TRBJ2-7
v_call: TRBV7-6
clone_size: NA
cdr3_nt: TGTGCCAGCAGCTTAGATCTGGGACAGGGGGCTTCCTCCTACGAGCAGTACTTC
cdr3_aa: CASSLDLGQGASSYEQYF

d_call: NA
j_call: TRBJ1-3
v_call: TRBV24-1
clone_size: NA
cdr3_nt: TGTGCCACCTACGACAGGACTGGAAACACCATATATTTT
cdr3_aa: CATYDRTGNTIYF

d_call: NA
j_call: TRBJ2-3
v_call: TRBV5-1
clone_size: NA
cdr3_nt: TGCGCCAGCAGCCCAGACGGGAGTGGGGATACGCAGTATTTT
cdr3_aa: CASSPDGSGDTQYF

d_call: TRBD2
j_call: TRBJ2-7
v_call: TRBV7-2
clone_size: NA
cdr3_nt: TGTGCCAGCAGCTCCAATCGAGCGGGGGTATCCTACGAGCAGTACTTC
cdr3_aa: CASSSNRAGVSYEQYF

d_call: NA
j_call: TRBJ2-3
v_call: TRBV28
clone_size: NA
cdr3_nt: TGTGCCAGCAGTTTAACTGGGGGGTCGGACACGCAGTATTTT
cdr3_aa: CASSLTGGSDTQYF

d_call: NA
j_call: TRBJ2-2
v_call: TRBV13
clone_size: NA
cdr3_nt: TGTGCCAGCAACCCCCCCGGGGGGCCGGGGACCGGGGAGCTGTTTTTT
cdr3_aa: CASNPPGGPGTGELFF

d_call: NA
j_call: TRBJ2-7
v_call: TRBV3-1/TRBV3-2
clone_size: NA
cdr3_nt: TGTGCCAGCAGCCCATCTAACGGGGGCGCTGGGCAGTACTTC
cdr3_aa: CASSPSNGGAGQYF

d_call: NA
j_call: TRBJ1-4
v_call: TRBV15
clone_size: once
cdr3_nt: TGTGCCACCAGCAGAGATCGGGCAACTAATGAAAAACTGTTTTTT
cdr3_aa: CATSRDRATNEKLFF

d_call: TRBD1
j_call: TRBJ2-7
v_call: TRBV18
clone_size: NA
cdr3_nt: TGTGCCAGCTCACCACCGACGGGACAGGGTTACGAGCAGTACTTC
cdr3_aa: CASSPPTGQGYEQYF

d_call: TRBD1
j_call: TRBJ1-1
v_call: TRBV28
clone_size: NA
cdr3_nt: TGTGCCAGCAGCCCTCCGACAGGGGTCATAACGATGGCTTTCTTT
cdr3_aa: CASSPPTGVITMAFF

d_call: NA
j_call: TRBJ1-2
v_call: TRBV11-2
clone_size: NA
cdr3_nt: TGTGCCAGCAGCTTAGGCGTCGACTATGGCTACACCTTC
cdr3_aa: CASSLGVDYGYTF

d_call: NA
j_call: TRBJ2-1
v_call: TRBV6-5
clone_size: NA
cdr3_nt: TGTGCCAGCAGTCCTGACCCGACTCCGAGGGGGGAGCAGTTCTTC
cdr3_aa: CASSPDPTPRGEQFF

d_call: TRBD1
j_call: TRBJ1-4
v_call: TRBV19
clone_size: NA
cdr3_nt: TGTGCCAGTAGCATGACAGGGGTCGGTGAAAAACTGTTTTTT
cdr3_aa: CASSMTGVGEKLFF